The sequence of this T cell receptor beta chain was determined in a study of T cell repertoires in cytomegalovirus infection. Study-level results: HLA-C-restricted CMV clonotypes gave the most frequent clonotype in two of eight donors.

To note about this clonotype: Its antigen is as yet unknown.

TCRdb redid the calling of the reads with MiXCR, one entry per CDR3 protein. The table lists hundreds of thousands of distinct CDR3 sequences, roughly 29% of them singletons. CDR1 and CDR2 from the germline V gene are SGHAT and FQNNGV. V shed 5 bases and J shed 1 base, with 14 bases lying between them. This CDR3 has 15 residues. V is TRBV11-2 and J is TRBJ1-2; D perhaps matches TRBD1 (6 bases). Sequencing was performed on cultured PBMCs, taken from culture after CMV antigen stimulation. This sequence was found in a human donor in good health (CMV status not recorded). Some clones in this sample may be carry-over from other donors' samples. The CDR3 nucleotides are TGTGCCAGCAGCCGGATTACAGGGATTAACTATGGCTACACCTTC. As protein: CASSRITGINYGYTF.